This T cell receptor beta chain is drawn from a study of cytomegalovirus exposure and HLA in healthy donors (TCRdb year 2017). The study in broad terms: An earlier analysis of some 600 of the donors reported 276 Gb of sequence data and approximately 120 million unique TCR beta sequences obtained from about 170 million T cells. Typing coverage differed by locus: A, B, C, DRB1 and DQB1 were typed in roughly 620-630 donors, DQA1 in approximately 520, DPA1 in 600 to 610, and DPB1 in around 490. The study aimed to test whether cataloging public T cell receptors could reveal signatures of past pathogen exposure. To predict cytomegalovirus infection status, the study brought together high-throughput TCR immunosequencing, statistical association of individual TCRs with disease status, and machine learning. On average, approximately 250,000 unique TCR beta nucleotide sequences were sequenced per donor among a few hundred genotyped donors of the cohort, with roughly 18% of those sequences being non-productive. In a later analysis, previously published TCR beta repertoires from 670 or so donors were re-analyzed and high-resolution HLA genotyping was added so that TCR occurrence patterns could be studied. Of the 300 to 500 genotyped donors, approximately 81% were placed in the genetic ancestry cluster associated with self-reported Caucasian donors. Alongside the repertoire data, information on donor age, sex, ethnicity and CMV serostatus was compiled. HLA typing included class I and class II loci at four-digit resolution. In an earlier analysis of 587 of the donors, high-throughput TCR beta sequencing was used to judge whether each TCR beta V gene segment behaved as functional or pseudogenic. An early release covering about 600 HLA-typed donors comprised about 290 gigabases of sequencing data and roughly 85 million unique TCR sequences. Every repertoire in the discovery cohort had been generated on one and the same sequencing platform. Using immunosequencing, the study profiled T cell repertoires from some 670 subjects and related those repertoires to cytomegalovirus serostatus. A later genetic analysis used genome-wide SNP genotypes for about 55% of the 666 donors, treating that subset as a discovery cohort. A handful of DR-DQ haplotypes were handled as single units for association and clustering because linkage in the cohort was strong. The later analysis used no new phenotypic data to find candidate immune exposures, relying instead on TCR beta sequences and their occurrence across donors. Besides the first cohort of 550 to 750 subjects, a separate validation cohort made up of about 120 different subjects was used. Results the study describes overall, beyond this receptor: In an earlier analysis of fewer than 700 of the donors, most TCR beta V segments appeared in productive rearrangements about 87% or about 30% of the time, broadly matching IMGT annotations. Correlated functional status among segregating V segments might reflect linkage disequilibrium, but an unknown experimental factor could not be ruled out. Compared with equally common non-associated chains, HLA-associated TCR beta chains in a later analysis were more clonally expanded and had lower generation probabilities. The classifier was reported to diagnose cytomegalovirus status with high specificity and sensitivity in both the original cohort and the validation cohort. A cluster of highly shared sequence variants was judged likely to represent a technical artifact of the sequencing pipeline. A later analysis found that most CMV-associated TCR beta chains appeared HLA-restricted, with HLA associations seemingly driven largely by CMV exposure. Across donors, most TCR sequences were observed very rarely, whereas some public TCRs were present in many individuals. The presence/absence analyses assumed that sequencing depth was roughly uniform across donors, and that assumption may not be true. A total of about 150 TCR beta chains were listed by the study as associated with cytomegalovirus. In a later genetic analysis, fewer N-insertions in productive TCRs were reported among donors in an Asian-associated ancestry cluster than the roughly 710-donor mean. CMV serostatus was the only immune exposure information available for the cohort. A later genetic analysis associated a missense DCLRE1C variant with V-gene and J-gene trimming of TCR beta chains, and an independent cohort replicated the association. Specific HLA alleles were associated with 15,000 to 20,000 TCR beta sequences at a false discovery rate of 0.05 in a later analysis. When HLA alleles, especially DR and DQ, strongly co-occurred, attributing TCR associations to individual alleles was difficult. Because HLA typing was missing for some donors at each locus, association tests included only the typed subset. A few of the identified cytomegalovirus-associated TCR beta chains were confirmed in vitro to be specific for cytomegalovirus antigens. Because counts were too low, roughly 17 rarely observed V segments, including chromosome 9 orphons, were left out of the earlier analysis of a few hundred of the donors. It was suggested by the authors that the approach could potentially be generalized to other disease states and immunological phenotypes. A later analysis reported that several top co-occurrence clusters appeared linked to parvovirus B19, influenza, CMV and Epstein-Barr virus. Only TCR beta chains were sequenced in this cohort, and the absence of alpha or paired-chain data limited detectable features. A further reported finding was that TCR beta sequences accurately predicted the HLA-A and HLA-B alleles for most subjects in the first cohort. According to a later analysis, TCR association rates differed among HLA loci, with DRB1 alleles showing the most associated TCRs and HLA-C alleles showing the fewest.

The cohort comprised some 680 healthy bone marrow donors. Cohort members were all nominally healthy when sampled, although unrecorded immune exposures were likely present. The donor was CMV seronegative and was included in the group of a few hundred seronegative cohort members. A peripheral blood sample was provided by each donor, and peripheral blood mononuclear cells were used for TCR beta sequencing. Genomic DNA was extracted from the blood cell samples with the Qiagen DNeasy Blood Extraction Kit. For this clone: Its antigen remains undetermined. Base qualities were left out, and no much larger clone turns up one base away.

Library preparation employed the immunoSEQ multiplex PCR assay. A mixture of 60 forward primers for TCR Vbeta segments and 13 reverse primers for TCR Jbeta segments was used in the multiplex PCR. Amplification of the CDR3 region of rearranged TCR beta genes was performed with a multiplex PCR assay on genomic DNA. The Illumina HiSeq System was used to sequence the amplified TCR beta libraries as 87-base-pair reads. In the paper's pipeline: A later analysis tallied around 82 million unique TCR beta chains across the 666 repertoires, and some 10 million of those chains were shared by two or more donors. To remove PCR and sequencing errors, raw reads were error-corrected and collapsed into unique sequences using a nearest-neighbor algorithm that merged closely related sequences. To assign V, D and J gene segments, CDR3 sequences were aligned to IMGT reference sequences. For a sequence to be retained, a match of at least six nucleotides was required to both a V gene segment and a J gene segment. Rearrangements were called productive when the CDR3 lacked stop codons and stayed in frame with V and J; all others were non-productive. CDR3 was defined by IMGT convention, running from the second conserved V-encoded cysteine to the conserved J-encoded phenylalanine. In an earlier analysis of 587 of the donors, sequences lacking an unambiguous match to a single V gene segment were excluded. An earlier analysis of over 450 of the donors classified V segments as functional when productive rearrangements were above 56.7% and as segregating when the standard deviation between donors was above 5%. A statistical classification framework was built for diagnosing cytomegalovirus status from the catalog of TCR beta chain sequences. A later analysis assigned V and J genes by comparing TCR nucleotide sequences with IMGT/GENE-DB human TR gene sequences. The TCRdist pipeline was used in a later analysis to assign CDR3 sequences and most-parsimonious VDJ recombination scenarios. A later analysis defined each TCR beta chain by its CDR3 amino acid sequence plus V-gene family, and excluded reads lacking a unique V-gene family. As a way to deal with suspected cross-contamination and a sequencing artifact, a later analysis dropped under 600 nucleotide sequences that were highly shared and had low generation probability. In a later analysis, a clonal expansion index was calculated for each public chain from normalized within-repertoire ranks of inferred template counts. A later analysis computed generation probabilities with a VDJ recombination model fitted to out-of-frame rearrangements, and checked the results against IGoR. In a later analysis, hypergeometric tests were used to score TCR-TCR, TCR-HLA and TCR-CMV co-occurrence, with a repertoire-size bias correction applied to TCR pairs. False discovery rates were estimated in a later analysis by permuting HLA or CMV assignments 20 times. In a later analysis, co-occurring TCRs were grouped using DBSCAN, with TCRdist sequence similarity added in when clustering inside HLA-allele-positive subsets. Co-occurrence clustering excluded repertoires with fewer than 30,000 or more than 120,000 public chains, plus five with anomalous nucleotide sharing. TCRdb's version of the immuneACCESS table is confined to in-frame rearrangements and falls short of the full clone set. An unresolved V gene accounts for under half of the shortfall where checked; the remainder is of unknown origin. For V, J and clone size, that table is used; D and trimming come from the DNA. For this sample there are about 150,000 clones; roughly 80% appear just once. 4% to 4.5% of the sample comes from the top ten.

Sequencing was done on a sample of PBMCs. The TCR was taken from a woman in her thirties or forties in good health and CMV-seronegative.

This receptor has the CDR3 CASSYTGSPGYTF. The nucleotide sequence reads TGTGCCAGCAGCTACACAGGGTCCCCTGGCTACACCTTC. The rearranged segments are TRBV7-9 and TRBJ1-2; TRBD1 might be the D gene, on 6 matching bases. Relative to germline, V is 4 bases shorter and J is 7 bases shorter, with 13 bases between their ends. The CDR3 spans 13 residues, from the cysteine through the phenylalanine. CDR3 DNA only is kept here, 39 bases in frame from base 1. Based on the germline V gene (reference sequence), the CDR1 and CDR2 sequences are SEHNR and FQNEAQ.